The source of this T cell receptor (beta chain) is a study of cytomegalovirus exposure and HLA in healthy donors. As for this clone: Its specificity is not known.

Trimming removed 5 bases at V and 6 bases at J, with 11 bases between. The CDR3 is made up of 13 amino acids. Germline V gives CDR1 MGHDK, CDR2 SYGVNS. Study conclusions and caveats: Highly shared variants forming one cluster were likely a sequencing artifact. Reports indicated that the classifier achieved high specificity and sensitivity in diagnosing cytomegalovirus status. Some V segments (TRBV6-2 and TRBV6-3 among them) were excluded as indistinguishable.

Primers: 60 Vbeta forward and 13 Jbeta reverse. Using immunoSEQ multiplex PCR, the repertoire was profiled, and TCRdb retains in-frame clones only, with some absent. The data show about 160,000 clones, less than 90% seen once. The sample consisted of PBMCs. The clonotype was recovered from a male donor in good health and CMV-seropositive. The chain is built from TRBV25-1 and TRBJ2-1, with D perhaps matching TRBD2 (5 bases). The CDR3 DNA reads TGTGCCAGCAGTCTAGCAGGCGGCAATGAGCAGTTCTTC. It specifies CASSLAGGNEQFF.